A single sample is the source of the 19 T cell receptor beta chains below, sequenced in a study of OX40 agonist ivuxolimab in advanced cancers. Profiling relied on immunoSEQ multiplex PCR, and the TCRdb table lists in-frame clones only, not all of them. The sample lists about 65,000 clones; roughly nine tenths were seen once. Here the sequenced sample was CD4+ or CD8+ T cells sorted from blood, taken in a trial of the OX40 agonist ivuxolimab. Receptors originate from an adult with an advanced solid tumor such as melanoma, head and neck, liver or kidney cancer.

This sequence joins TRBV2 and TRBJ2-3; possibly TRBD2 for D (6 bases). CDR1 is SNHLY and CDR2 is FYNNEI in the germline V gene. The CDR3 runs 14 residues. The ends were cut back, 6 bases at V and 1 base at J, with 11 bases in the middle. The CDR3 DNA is TGTGCCAGCAGCCGGGACTCACGCACAGATACGCAGTATTTT. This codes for CASSRDSRTDTQYF.

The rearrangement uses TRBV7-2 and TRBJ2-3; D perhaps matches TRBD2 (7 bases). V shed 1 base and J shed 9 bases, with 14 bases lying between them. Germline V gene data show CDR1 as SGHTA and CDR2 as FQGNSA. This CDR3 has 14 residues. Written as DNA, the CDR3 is TGTGCCAGCAGCTTAGGGGAGGGGGTTGGAACGCAGTATTTT. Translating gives CASSLGEGVGTQYF.

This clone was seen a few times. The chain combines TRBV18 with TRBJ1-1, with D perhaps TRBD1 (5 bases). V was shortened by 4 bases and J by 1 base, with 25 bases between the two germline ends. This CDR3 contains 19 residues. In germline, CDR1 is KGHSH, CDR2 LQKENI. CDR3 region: CASSRSEGDSHSGNTEAFF. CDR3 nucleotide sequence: TGTGCCAGCTCACGGTCGGAGGGTGACAGTCACTCCGGGAACACTGAAGCTTTCTTT.

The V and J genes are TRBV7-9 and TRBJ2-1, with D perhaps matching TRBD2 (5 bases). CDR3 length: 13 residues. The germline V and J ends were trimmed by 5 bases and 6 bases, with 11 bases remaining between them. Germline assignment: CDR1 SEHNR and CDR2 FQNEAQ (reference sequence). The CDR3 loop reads CASSTSRGNEQFF. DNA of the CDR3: TGTGCCAGCAGCACCTCCCGGGGCAATGAGCAGTTCTTC.

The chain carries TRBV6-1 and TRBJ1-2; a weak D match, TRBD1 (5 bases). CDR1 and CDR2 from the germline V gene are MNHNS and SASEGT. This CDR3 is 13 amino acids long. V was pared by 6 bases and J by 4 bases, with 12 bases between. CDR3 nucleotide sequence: TGTGCCAGCAGGATCGGGGGAATCTATGGCTACACCTTC. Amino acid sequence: CASRIGGIYGYTF.

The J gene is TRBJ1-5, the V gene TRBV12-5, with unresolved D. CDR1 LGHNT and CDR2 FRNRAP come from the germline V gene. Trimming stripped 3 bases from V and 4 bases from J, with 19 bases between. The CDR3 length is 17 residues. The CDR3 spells CASGFSVETTHNQPQHF. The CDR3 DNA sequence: TGTGCTAGTGGTTTTAGTGTGGAGACAACGCATAATCAGCCCCAGCATTTT.

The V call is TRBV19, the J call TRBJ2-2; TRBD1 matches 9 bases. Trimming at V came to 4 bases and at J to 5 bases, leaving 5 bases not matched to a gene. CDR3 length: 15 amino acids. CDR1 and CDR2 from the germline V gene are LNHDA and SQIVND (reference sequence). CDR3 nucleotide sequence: TGTGCCAGTAGTAAAATGGGACAGGGAACCGGGGAGCTGTTTTTT. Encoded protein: CASSKMGQGTGELFF.

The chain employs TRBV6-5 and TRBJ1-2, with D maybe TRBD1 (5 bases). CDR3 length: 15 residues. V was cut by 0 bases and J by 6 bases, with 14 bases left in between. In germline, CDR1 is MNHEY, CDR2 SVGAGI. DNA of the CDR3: TGTGCCAGCAGTTACTCCCCGGGACGAAAGGATGGCTACACCTTC. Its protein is CASSYSPGRKDGYTF.

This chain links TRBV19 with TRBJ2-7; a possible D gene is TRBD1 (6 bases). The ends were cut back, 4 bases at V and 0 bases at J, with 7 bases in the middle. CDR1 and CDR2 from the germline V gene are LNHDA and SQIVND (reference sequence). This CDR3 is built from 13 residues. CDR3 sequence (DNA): TGTGCCAGTAGTAGGGACATCTCCTACGAGCAGTACTTC. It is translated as CASSRDISYEQYF.

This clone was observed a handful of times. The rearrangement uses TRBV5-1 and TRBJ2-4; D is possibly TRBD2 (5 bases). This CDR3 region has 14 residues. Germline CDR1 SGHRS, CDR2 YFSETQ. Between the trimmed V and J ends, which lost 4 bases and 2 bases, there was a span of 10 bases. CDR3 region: CASSVTSSKNIQYF. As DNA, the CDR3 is TGCGCCAGCAGCGTCACTAGTTCCAAAAACATTCAGTACTTC.

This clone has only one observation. This CDR3 is CASSSLKETQYF. CDR3 nucleotides: TGTGCCAGCAGCTCGCTTAAAGAGACCCAGTACTTC. This chain connects TRBV7-2 to TRBJ2-5; D is ambiguous. Germline V gene sequence: CDR1 SGHTA, CDR2 FQGNSA. CDR3 length: 12 residues. The germline V and J ends were trimmed by 4 bases and 3 bases, with 6 bases remaining between them.

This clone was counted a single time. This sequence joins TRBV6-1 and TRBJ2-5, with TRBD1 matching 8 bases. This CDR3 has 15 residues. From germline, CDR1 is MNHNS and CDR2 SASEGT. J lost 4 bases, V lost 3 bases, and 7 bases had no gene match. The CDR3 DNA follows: TGTGCCAGCAGTGAGGGAGGACAGGGTAGAGAGACCCAGTACTTC. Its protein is CASSEGGQGRETQYF.

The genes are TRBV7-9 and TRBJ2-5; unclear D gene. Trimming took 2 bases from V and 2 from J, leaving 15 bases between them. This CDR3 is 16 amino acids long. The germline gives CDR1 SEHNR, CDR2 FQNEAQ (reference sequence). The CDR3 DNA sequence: TGTGCCAGCAGCTTAAGGGAAAACTATTTTCAAGAGACCCAGTACTTC. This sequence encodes CASSLRENYFQETQYF. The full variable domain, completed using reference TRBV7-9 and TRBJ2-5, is DTGVSQNPRHKITKRGQNVTFRCDPISEHNRLYWYRQTLGQGPEFLTYFQNEAQLEKSRLLSDRFSAERPKGSFSTLEIQRTEQGDSAMYLCASSLRENYFQETQYFGPGTRLLVL.

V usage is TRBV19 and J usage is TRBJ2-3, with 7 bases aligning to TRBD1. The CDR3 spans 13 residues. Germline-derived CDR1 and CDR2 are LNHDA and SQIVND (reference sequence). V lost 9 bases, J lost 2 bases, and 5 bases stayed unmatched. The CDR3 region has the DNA TGTGCCAGCCGGGACAGCTTCACAGATACGCAGTATTTT. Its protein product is CASRDSFTDTQYF.

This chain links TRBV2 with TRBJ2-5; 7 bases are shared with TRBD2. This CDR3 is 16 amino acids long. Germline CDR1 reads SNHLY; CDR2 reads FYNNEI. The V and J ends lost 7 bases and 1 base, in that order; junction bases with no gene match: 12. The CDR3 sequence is CASTVERGLSQETQYF. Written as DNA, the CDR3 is TGTGCCAGCACCGTCGAAAGGGGACTATCCCAAGAGACCCAGTACTTC. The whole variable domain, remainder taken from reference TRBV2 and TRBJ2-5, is EPEVTQTPSHQVTQMGQEVILRCVPISNHLYFYWYRQILGQKVEFLVSFYNNEISEKSEIFDDQFSVERPDGSNFTLKIRSTKLEDSAMYFCASTVERGLSQETQYFGPGTRLLVL.

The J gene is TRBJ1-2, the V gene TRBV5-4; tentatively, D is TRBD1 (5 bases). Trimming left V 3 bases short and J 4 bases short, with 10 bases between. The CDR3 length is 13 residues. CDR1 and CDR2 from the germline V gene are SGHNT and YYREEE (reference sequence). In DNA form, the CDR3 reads TGTGCCAGCAGCTCCCAGGGTGTCTATGGCTACACCTTC. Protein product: CASSSQGVYGYTF.

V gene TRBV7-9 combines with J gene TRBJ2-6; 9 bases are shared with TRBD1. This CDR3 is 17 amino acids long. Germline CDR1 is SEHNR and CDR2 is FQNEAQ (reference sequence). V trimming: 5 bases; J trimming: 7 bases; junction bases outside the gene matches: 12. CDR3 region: CASSPQTGGMGANVLTF. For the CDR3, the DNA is TGTGCCAGCAGCCCCCAGACAGGGGGAATGGGAGCCAACGTCCTGACTTTC.

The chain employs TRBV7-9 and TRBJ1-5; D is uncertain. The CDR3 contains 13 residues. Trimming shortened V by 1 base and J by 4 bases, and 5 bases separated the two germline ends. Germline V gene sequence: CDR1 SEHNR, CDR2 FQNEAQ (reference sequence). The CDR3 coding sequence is TGTGCCAGCAGCTTAGATTTGAATCAGCCCCAGCATTTT. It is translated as CASSLDLNQPQHF. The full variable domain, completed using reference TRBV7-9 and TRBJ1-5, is DTGVSQNPRHKITKRGQNVTFRCDPISEHNRLYWYRQTLGQGPEFLTYFQNEAQLEKSRLLSDRFSAERPKGSFSTLEIQRTEQGDSAMYLCASSLDLNQPQHFGDGTRLSIL.

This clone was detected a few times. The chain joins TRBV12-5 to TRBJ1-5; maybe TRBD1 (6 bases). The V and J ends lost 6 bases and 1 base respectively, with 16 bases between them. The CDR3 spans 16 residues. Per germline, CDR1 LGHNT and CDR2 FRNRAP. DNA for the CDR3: TGTGCTAGTGGCCGGGGGCGGGGGGAGAGCAATCAGCCCCAGCATTTT. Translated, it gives CASGRGRGESNQPQHF.